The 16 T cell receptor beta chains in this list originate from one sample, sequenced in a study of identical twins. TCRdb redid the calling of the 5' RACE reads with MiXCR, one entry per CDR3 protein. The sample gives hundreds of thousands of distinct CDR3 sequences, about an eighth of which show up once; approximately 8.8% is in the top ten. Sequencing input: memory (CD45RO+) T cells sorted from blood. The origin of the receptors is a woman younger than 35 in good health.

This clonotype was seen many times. The CDR3 sequence: CASSQTPRSDEQFF. As DNA, the CDR3 is TGTGCCAGCAGCCAGACCCCGCGAAGCGATGAGCAGTTCTTC. The chain employs TRBV4-2 and TRBJ2-1; no clear D gene. Germline V gene data show CDR1 as LGHNA and CDR2 as YNFKEQ. The CDR3 is made up of 14 amino acids. Trimming stripped 3 bases from V and 8 bases from J, with 14 bases between.

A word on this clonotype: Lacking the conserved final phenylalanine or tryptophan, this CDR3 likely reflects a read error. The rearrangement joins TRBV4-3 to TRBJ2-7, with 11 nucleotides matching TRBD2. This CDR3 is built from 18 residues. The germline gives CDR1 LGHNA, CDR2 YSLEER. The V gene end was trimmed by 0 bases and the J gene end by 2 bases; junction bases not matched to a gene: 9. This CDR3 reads CASSQELAGALLTYEQYY. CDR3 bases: TGCGCCAGCAGCCAAGAACTAGCGGGAGCTTTGCTGACCTACGAGCAGTACTAC.

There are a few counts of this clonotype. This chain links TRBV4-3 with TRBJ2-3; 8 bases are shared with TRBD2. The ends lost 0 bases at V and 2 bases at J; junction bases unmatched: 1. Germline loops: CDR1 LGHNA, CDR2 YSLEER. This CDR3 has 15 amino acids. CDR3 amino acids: CASSQEGLVTDTQYF. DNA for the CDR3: TGCGCCAGCAGCCAAGAGGGACTAGTCACAGATACGCAGTATTTT.

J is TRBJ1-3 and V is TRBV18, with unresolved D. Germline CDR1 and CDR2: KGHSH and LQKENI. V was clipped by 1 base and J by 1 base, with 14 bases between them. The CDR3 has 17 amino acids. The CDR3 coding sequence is TGTGCCAGCTCACCACTTGTGACGGATAGTTCTGGAAACACCATATATTTT. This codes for CASSPLVTDSSGNTIYF.

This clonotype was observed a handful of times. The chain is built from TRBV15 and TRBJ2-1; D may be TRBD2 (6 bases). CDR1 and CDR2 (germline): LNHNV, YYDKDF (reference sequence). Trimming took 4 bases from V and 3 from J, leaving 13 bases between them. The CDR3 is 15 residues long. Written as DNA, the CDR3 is TGTGCCACCAGCATTGGCGGGGACCGCTACAATGAGCAGTTCTTC. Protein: CATSIGGDRYNEQFF. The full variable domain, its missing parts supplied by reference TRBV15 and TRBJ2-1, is DAMVIQNPRYQVTQFGKPVTLSCSQTLNHNVMYWYQQKSSQAPKLLFHYYDKDFNNEADTPDNFQSRRPNTSFCFLDIRSPGLGDTAMYLCATSIGGDRYNEQFFGPGTRLTVL.

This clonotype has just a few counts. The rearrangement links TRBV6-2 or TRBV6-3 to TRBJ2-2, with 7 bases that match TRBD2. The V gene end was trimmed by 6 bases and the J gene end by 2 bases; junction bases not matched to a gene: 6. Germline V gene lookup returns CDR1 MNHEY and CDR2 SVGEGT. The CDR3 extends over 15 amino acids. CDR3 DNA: TGTGCCAGCAGCCATAGCGGGCGCAACACCGGGGAGCTGTTTTTT. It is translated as CASSHSGRNTGELFF.

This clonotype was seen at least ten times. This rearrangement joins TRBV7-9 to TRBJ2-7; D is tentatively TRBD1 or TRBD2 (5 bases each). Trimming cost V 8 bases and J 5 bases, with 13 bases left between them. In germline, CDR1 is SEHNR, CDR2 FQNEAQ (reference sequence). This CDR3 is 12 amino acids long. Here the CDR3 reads CASGPRGNEQYF. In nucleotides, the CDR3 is TGTGCCAGCGGCCCACGGGGCAACGAGCAGTACTTC.

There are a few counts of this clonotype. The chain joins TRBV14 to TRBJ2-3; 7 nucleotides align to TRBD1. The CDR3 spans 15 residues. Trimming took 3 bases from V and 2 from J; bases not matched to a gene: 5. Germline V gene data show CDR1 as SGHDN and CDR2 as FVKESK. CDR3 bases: TGTGCCAGCAGCCAGAACAGGGGACCCACAGATACGCAGTATTTT. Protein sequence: CASSQNRGPTDTQYF.

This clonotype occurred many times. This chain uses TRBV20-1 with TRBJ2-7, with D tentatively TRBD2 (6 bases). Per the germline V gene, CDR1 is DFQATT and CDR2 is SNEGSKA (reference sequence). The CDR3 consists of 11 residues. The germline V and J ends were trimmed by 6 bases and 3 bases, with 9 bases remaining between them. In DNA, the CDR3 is TGCAGTGCCCGAGCGGGCTACGAGCAGTACTTC. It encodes CSARAGYEQYF.

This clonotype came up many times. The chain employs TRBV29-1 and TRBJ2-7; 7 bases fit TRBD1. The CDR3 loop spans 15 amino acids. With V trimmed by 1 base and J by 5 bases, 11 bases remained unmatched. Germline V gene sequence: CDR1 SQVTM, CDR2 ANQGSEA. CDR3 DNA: TGCAGCGTTGAAGGCCTCCCCCCGCAGGGGGACGAGCAGTACTTC. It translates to CSVEGLPPQGDEQYF.

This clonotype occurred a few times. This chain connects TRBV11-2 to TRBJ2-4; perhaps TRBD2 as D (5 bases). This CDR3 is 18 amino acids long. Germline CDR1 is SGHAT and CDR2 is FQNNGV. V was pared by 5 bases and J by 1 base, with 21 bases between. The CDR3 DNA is TGTGCCAGCAGCCCCCCGGGGTGGGCAAACTTTGCCAAAAACATTCAGTACTTC. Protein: CASSPPGWANFAKNIQYF.

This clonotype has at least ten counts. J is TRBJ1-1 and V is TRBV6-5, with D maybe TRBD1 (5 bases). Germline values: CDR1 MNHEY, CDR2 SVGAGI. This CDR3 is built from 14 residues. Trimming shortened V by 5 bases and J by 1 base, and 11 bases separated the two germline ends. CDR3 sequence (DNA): TGTGCCAGCAGTGCCTCGACAGAGAACACTGAAGCTTTCTTT. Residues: CASSASTENTEAFF.

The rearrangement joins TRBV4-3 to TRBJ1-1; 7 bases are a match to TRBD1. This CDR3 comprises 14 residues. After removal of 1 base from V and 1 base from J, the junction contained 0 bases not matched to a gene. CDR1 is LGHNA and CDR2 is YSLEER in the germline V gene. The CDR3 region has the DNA TGCGCCAGCAGCCAAGGGGACAGGAACACTGAAGCTTTCTTT. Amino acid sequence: CASSQGDRNTEAFF.

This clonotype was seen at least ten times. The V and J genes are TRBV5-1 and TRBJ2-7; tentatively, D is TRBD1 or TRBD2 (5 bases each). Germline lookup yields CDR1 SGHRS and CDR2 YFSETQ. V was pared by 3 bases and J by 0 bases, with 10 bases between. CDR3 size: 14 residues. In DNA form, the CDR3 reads TGCGCCAGCAGCTATGGGACGTACTCCTACGAGCAGTACTTC. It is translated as CASSYGTYSYEQYF.

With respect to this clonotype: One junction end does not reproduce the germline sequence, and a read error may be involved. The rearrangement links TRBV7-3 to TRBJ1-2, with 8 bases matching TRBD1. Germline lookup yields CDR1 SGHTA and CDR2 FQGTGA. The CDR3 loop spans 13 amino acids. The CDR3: CASSTGSGGDKYF. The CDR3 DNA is TGTGCCAGCAGCACGGGTTCAGGGGGCGACAAGTACTTC.

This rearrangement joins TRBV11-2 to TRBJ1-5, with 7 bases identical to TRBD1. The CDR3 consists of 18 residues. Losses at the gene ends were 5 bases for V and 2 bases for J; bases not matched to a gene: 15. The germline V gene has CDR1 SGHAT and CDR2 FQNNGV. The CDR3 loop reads CASSRYPPGQVRNQPQHF. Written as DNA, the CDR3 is TGTGCCAGCAGCCGATACCCCCCTGGACAGGTCCGCAATCAGCCCCAGCATTTT.